The 26 T cell receptor beta chains below come from one sample, sequenced in a study of human T cells and chemical hapten exposure. From whole blood left unfractionated, total RNA was extracted. TCRdb re-derived calls from the 5' RACE reads in MiXCR, one entry per CDR3 protein. The table lists 95,000 to 120,000 distinct CDR3 sequences, roughly 19% of them singletons. The receptors were gathered from a human donor in good health.

This clonotype was seen ten or more times. This sequence joins TRBV6-5 and TRBJ1-1, with D unresolved. Trimming shortened V by 5 bases and J by 5 bases, and 9 bases separated the two germline ends. This CDR3 spans 12 amino acids. The germline V gene encodes CDR1 MNHEY and CDR2 SVGAGI. The CDR3 region has the DNA TGTGCCAGCAGTAGGAAGGGAACTGAAGCTTTCTTT. This sequence encodes CASSRKGTEAFF.

This clonotype showed up many times. The chain uses TRBV12-3 or TRBV12-4 and TRBJ2-7, with 7 bases lining up with TRBD1. Germline trimming cut 3 bases from V and 6 bases from J; bases unmatched to any gene: 5. CDR3 length equals 13 residues. The CDR3 sequence is CASSFSQGVEQYF. CDR3 DNA sequence: TGTGCCAGCAGTTTCAGTCAGGGGGTCGAGCAGTACTTC.

V gene TRBV20-1 combines with J gene TRBJ2-2; the D is unclear. The CDR3 consists of 15 residues. The germline CDR1 and CDR2 sequences are DFQATT and SNEGSKA (reference sequence). The ends were cut back, 5 bases at V and 4 bases at J, with 17 bases in the middle. CDR3 DNA sequence: TGCAGTGCTTCTCAGACATCCCTTTCCACCGGGGAGCTGTTTTTT. Amino acid sequence: CSASQTSLSTGELFF.

This clonotype was detected a few times. V usage is TRBV7-9 and J usage is TRBJ2-7, with 14 nucleotides matching TRBD2. This CDR3 is built from 19 residues. CDR1 and CDR2 (germline): SEHNR, FQNEAQ (reference sequence). V shed 2 bases, J shed 2 bases, and the junction held 11 bases outside the gene matches. DNA for the CDR3: TGTGCCAGCAGCTTACCGACTAGCGGGAGGGCGCTTCTAACCTACGAGCAGTACTTC. Amino acids: CASSLPTSGRALLTYEQYF.

The chain has TRBV28 and TRBJ2-3, with 16 bases matching TRBD2. CDR3 length: 19 amino acids. Germline loops: CDR1 MDHEN, CDR2 SYDVKM. Trimming removed 2 bases from V and 14 bases from J; junction bases left unmatched: 19. The CDR3 DNA sequence: TGTGCCAGCAGTTTAACGACAGTTGGGACTAGCGGGAGGGCCTACACGGGGTATTTT. As protein: CASSLTTVGTSGRAYTGYF.

The gene calls are TRBV7-9 and TRBJ1-1, with D maybe TRBD1 (5 bases). Trimming left V 5 bases short and J 5 bases short, with 18 bases between. Germline V lookup: CDR1 SEHNR, CDR2 FQNEAQ (reference sequence). The CDR3 sequence is 15 residues long. The CDR3 DNA is TGTGCCAGCAGCCCAATGGGACTTGTGGGGACTGAAGCTTTCTTT. Amino acids: CASSPMGLVGTEAFF.

V usage is TRBV7-9 and J usage is TRBJ2-3; D is unclear. The germline CDR1 and CDR2 sequences are SEHNR and FQNEAQ (reference sequence). This CDR3 comprises 14 residues. V dropped 4 bases and J dropped 5 bases, with 13 bases sitting between them. In DNA, the CDR3 is TGTGCCAGCAGCTATTCGTTGGGGAAAGATACGCAGTATTTT. The encoded protein is CASSYSLGKDTQYF. The whole variable domain, filled in from reference TRBV7-9 and TRBJ2-3, reads DTGVSQNPRHKITKRGQNVTFRCDPISEHNRLYWYRQTLGQGPEFLTYFQNEAQLEKSRLLSDRFSAERPKGSFSTLEIQRTEQGDSAMYLCASSYSLGKDTQYFGPGTRLTVL.

This clonotype appeared a few times. V and J are TRBV20-1 and TRBJ2-7; TRBD1 is a possible D gene (6 bases). V shed 0 bases and J shed 3 bases, with 6 bases lying between them. The CDR3 is made up of 12 amino acids. Germline-derived CDR1 and CDR2 are DFQATT and SNEGSKA (reference sequence). The chain's CDR3 is CSAREDSYEQYF. CDR3 bases: TGCAGTGCTAGAGAGGACAGCTACGAGCAGTACTTC.

The chain recombines TRBV6-6 with TRBJ2-3, with D possibly TRBD2 on 6 matching bases. CDR1 and CDR2 from the germline V gene are MNHNY and SVGAGI (reference sequence). V was shortened by 2 bases and J by 4 bases, with 13 bases between the two germline ends. CDR3 size: 15 residues. The DNA for the CDR3 is TGTGCCAGCAGTTACCTTCGGGAGAAAGCAGATACGCAGTATTTT. Protein product: CASSYLREKADTQYF.

This clonotype showed up just a few times. The DNA of the CDR3 is TGCGCCAGCAGCTTCGGGTTAAGTTACAGCCCACCCAAAAACATTCAGTACTTC. Protein sequence: CASSFGLSYSPPKNIQYF. The V and J genes are TRBV5-1 and TRBJ2-4; no reliable D call. The CDR3 spans 18 residues. V was cut by 2 bases and J by 2 bases, with 20 bases left in between. Germline V lookup: CDR1 SGHRS, CDR2 YFSETQ.

This chain uses TRBV19 with TRBJ2-3; D is unresolved. This CDR3 contains 16 residues. Trimming removed 3 bases from V and 0 bases from J, with 13 bases in between. Per the germline V gene, CDR1 is LNHDA and CDR2 is SQIVND (reference sequence). The CDR3 DNA follows: TGTGCCAGTAGTATCAGTGCGGCGGCTAGCACAGATACGCAGTATTTT. Translating gives CASSISAAASTDTQYF.

CDR3 in DNA: TGCGCCAGCAGCCGAGGGACAGGGTGGCCCCAGCATTTT. Protein product: CASSRGTGWPQHF. The chain couples TRBV5-1 to TRBJ1-5; TRBD1 matches at 9 bases. Looked up from germline, CDR1 is SGHRS and CDR2 is YFSETQ. V shed 4 bases, J shed 9 bases, and the junction held 5 bases outside the gene matches. There are 13 residues in the CDR3. The variable domain in full, with the rest retrieved from reference TRBV5-1 and TRBJ1-5, is KAGVTQTPRYLIKTRGQQVTLSCSPISGHRSVSWYQQTPGQGLQFLFEYFSETQRNKGNFPGRFSGRQFSNSRSEMNVSTLELGDSALYLCASSRGTGWPQHFGDGTRLSIL.

This clonotype was observed a few times. The chain carries TRBV6-1 and TRBJ2-7; D uncertain. The length of the CDR3 is 12 residues. V lost 2 bases and J lost 4, with 6 bases in between. Looked up from germline, CDR1 is MNHNS and CDR2 is SASEGT. CDR3 bases: TGTGCCAGCAGTGAAACGAGGTACGAGCAGTACTTC. Translation gives CASSETRYEQYF.

This clonotype was seen a few times. The chain carries TRBV12-3 or TRBV12-4 and TRBJ1-5, with D possibly being TRBD1 (5 bases). V was trimmed by 7 bases and J by 5 bases, leaving 12 bases between them. The CDR3 sequence is 13 residues long. The chain's CDR3 is CASTGQGYQPQHF. CDR3 DNA: TGTGCCAGCACCGGGCAGGGTTATCAGCCCCAGCATTTT.

This clonotype appeared a few times. The V and J genes are TRBV6-5 and TRBJ2-1; TRBD1 matches 7 bases. This CDR3 contains 15 residues. Germline V CDR1 and CDR2: MNHEY, SVGAGI. V gave up 2 bases and J gave up 4 bases; unmatched junction bases: 5. The chain's CDR3 is CASSYEGAGYNEQFF. CDR3 bases: TGTGCCAGCAGTTACGAGGGGGCAGGATACAATGAGCAGTTCTTC.

The chain carries TRBV4-1 and TRBJ2-5; 9 nucleotides agree with TRBD2. The CDR3 is 18 residues long. The ends lost 0 bases at V and 1 base at J; junction bases unmatched: 9. CDR1 MGHRA and CDR2 YSYEKL come from the germline V gene. The CDR3 region has the DNA TGCGCCAGCAGCCAAGATACGTGGCTAGCGGGAAGCCAAGAGACCCAGTACTTC. It encodes CASSQDTWLAGSQETQYF.

A few counts support this clonotype. The chain employs TRBV6-2 or TRBV6-3 and TRBJ2-1; TRBD2 matches at 8 bases. Trimming removed 4 bases from V and 5 bases from J; junction bases left unmatched: 1. This CDR3 spans 13 amino acids. Germline V lookup: CDR1 MNHEY, CDR2 SVGEGT. CDR3 DNA sequence: TGTGCCAGCAGTTCACTAGCGGACAATGAGCAGTTCTTC. Its translation is CASSSLADNEQFF.

The rearrangement joins TRBV29-1 to TRBJ1-1; possibly TRBD1 for D (5 bases). The CDR3 has 14 residues. The germline V and J ends were trimmed by 4 bases and 5 bases, with 17 bases remaining between them. Germline V gene sequence: CDR1 SQVTM, CDR2 ANQGSEA. CDR3 amino acids: CSVVPRRGNTEAFF. The CDR3 DNA reads TGCAGCGTTGTTCCCCGGAGGGGAAATACTGAAGCTTTCTTT.

The V call is TRBV29-1, the J call TRBJ2-1; D unresolved. The CDR3 loop spans 13 amino acids. Germline V lookup: CDR1 SQVTM, CDR2 ANQGSEA. Trimming took off 3 bases at V and 0 bases at J, with 6 bases between the two ends. As DNA, the CDR3 is TGCAGCGTTGAGGGCCACTCCTACAATGAGCAGTTCTTC. This translates into CSVEGHSYNEQFF.

This clonotype has at least ten counts. V and J are TRBV29-1 and TRBJ2-2; unclear D gene. The CDR3 loop spans 13 amino acids. Per germline, CDR1 SQVTM and CDR2 ANQGSEA. Trimming stripped 3 bases from V and 0 bases from J, with 5 bases between. The DNA of the CDR3 is TGCAGCGTTGACCGGTCGAACACCGGGGAGCTGTTTTTT. It encodes CSVDRSNTGELFF.

The rearrangement links TRBV13 to TRBJ1-1; 7 nucleotides align to TRBD1. J gave up 5 bases and V 1 base, and 16 bases lay outside the gene matches. CDR3 length equals 18 residues. Germline V gene sequence: CDR1 PRHDT, CDR2 FYEKMQ (reference sequence). The CDR3 DNA reads TGTGCCAGCAGCTTAGCAGGACAGGTCCTCCCTTTGGGGACTGAAGCTTTCTTT. Its protein product is CASSLAGQVLPLGTEAFF.

This clonotype has just a few counts. The V and J genes are TRBV5-6 and TRBJ2-2; weak D call: TRBD2 (5 bases). The CDR3 is 15 amino acids. CDR1 is SGHDT, CDR2 YYEEEE, per germline. The V end lost 7 bases, the J end lost 2 bases, and 15 bases lay between the germline ends. CDR3 coding DNA: TGTGCCAGCTCCTTATACGGGGTTAACACCGGGGAGCTGTTTTTT. It codes for CASSLYGVNTGELFF.

This clonotype was recorded a few times. V usage is TRBV7-9 and J usage is TRBJ2-3; TRBD2 matches at 10 bases. The CDR3 sequence is 16 residues long. CDR1 is SEHNR, CDR2 FQNEAQ, per germline (reference sequence). V shed 1 base, J shed 1 base, and the junction held 2 bases outside the gene matches. The CDR3: CASSLGLAGRTDTQYF. In DNA, the CDR3 is TGTGCCAGCAGCTTAGGACTAGCGGGCCGCACAGATACGCAGTATTTT.

This chain uses TRBV28 with TRBJ2-3, with D perhaps TRBD2 (6 bases). Germline V gene lookup returns CDR1 MDHEN and CDR2 SYDVKM. Trimming left V 8 bases short and J 3 bases short, with 9 bases between. The CDR3 has 12 residues. The CDR3 loop is CASGRGTDTQYF. CDR3 DNA sequence: TGTGCCAGCGGCCGGGGGACAGATACGCAGTATTTT.

This clonotype appeared a few times. The rearrangement joins TRBV4-1 to TRBJ2-1; 9 nucleotides agree with TRBD1. The germline CDR1 and CDR2 sequences are MGHRA and YSYEKL. The V gene end was trimmed by 5 bases and the J gene end by 5 bases; junction bases not matched to a gene: 10. This CDR3 spans 16 amino acids. CDR3 DNA sequence: TGCGCCAGCAGCACTCGCCGGGACAGGGCAGACAATGAGCAGTTCTTC. Translating it yields CASSTRRDRADNEQFF.

The chain has TRBV11-2 and TRBJ2-2, with 8 positions matching TRBD1. The CDR3 runs 17 residues. Germline lookup yields CDR1 SGHAT and CDR2 FQNNGV. With 5 bases clipped from V and 7 bases from J, the junction kept 15 bases outside the gene matches. In DNA form, the CDR3 reads TGTGCCAGCAGCACCTCAGGGGGCCCCTGGGCAAGCGGGGAGCTGTTTTTT. It codes for CASSTSGGPWASGELFF.